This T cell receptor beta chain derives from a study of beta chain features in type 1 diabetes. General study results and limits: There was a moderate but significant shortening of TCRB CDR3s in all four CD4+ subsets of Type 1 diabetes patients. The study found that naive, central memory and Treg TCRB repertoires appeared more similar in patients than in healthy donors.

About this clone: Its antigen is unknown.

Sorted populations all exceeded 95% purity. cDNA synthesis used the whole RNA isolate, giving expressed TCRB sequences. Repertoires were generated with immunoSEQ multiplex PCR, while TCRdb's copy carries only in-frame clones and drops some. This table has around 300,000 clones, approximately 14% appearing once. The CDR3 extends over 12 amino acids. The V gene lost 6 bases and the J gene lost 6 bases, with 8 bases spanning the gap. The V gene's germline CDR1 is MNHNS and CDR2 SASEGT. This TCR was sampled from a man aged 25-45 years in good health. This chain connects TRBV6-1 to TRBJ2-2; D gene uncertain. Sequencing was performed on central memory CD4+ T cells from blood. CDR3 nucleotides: TGTGCCAGCAGCCAGTTATCCGGGGAGCTGTTTTTT. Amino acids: CASSQLSGELFF.